A selection of T cell receptor beta chains follows, all from one sample in a study of T-cell memory formation after mild COVID-19. TCRdb reprocessed the 5' RACE reads via MiXCR and lists one record per CDR3 protein. The sample comprises about 190,000 distinct CDR3 sequences, 20% to 25% of which are singletons, and approximately 22% rests with the top ten. The sequenced sample was PBMCs or a T cell subset sorted from them (not recorded which). These receptors all come from an adult woman who had mild COVID-19 (a few samples of this study predate the infection). Cell type and time point are not known. CDR3s include the opening cysteine and the closing phenylalanine or tryptophan. Fields, in order: D gene, J gene, V gene, clone size, CDR3 protein, CDR3 DNA. A D gene is named only where the DNA matches it firmly. Expanded clones are given a class, and other clones once, few, many or no size at all.

D: TRBD2; J: TRBJ2-1; V: TRBV11-1; size: .; CDR3: CASRHRGGPYNEQFF; DNA: TGTGCCAGCAGACACCGGGGGGGCCCCTACAATGAGCAGTTCTTC
D: .; J: TRBJ1-1; V: TRBV4-1; size: few; CDR3: CASSQPSELNTEAFF; DNA: TGCGCCAGCAGCCAACCCTCGGAGCTGAACACTGAAGCTTTCTTT
D: TRBD2; J: TRBJ2-3; V: TRBV19; size: few; CDR3: CASSIGLAGSDTQYF; DNA: TGTGCCAGTAGTATAGGACTAGCGGGATCAGATACGCAGTATTTT
D: .; J: TRBJ1-5; V: TRBV5-5; size: few; CDR3: CASSLVFLANQPQHF; DNA: TGTGCCAGCAGCTTGGTTTTTCTAGCTAATCAGCCCCAGCATTTT
D: .; J: TRBJ2-1; V: TRBV3-1; size: .; CDR3: CASSQVLNNEQFF; DNA: TGTGCCAGCAGCCAAGTCCTGAACAATGAGCAGTTCTTC
D: .; J: TRBJ1-5; V: TRBV12-3/TRBV12-4; size: .; CDR3: CASSFPGSNQPQHF; DNA: TGTGCCAGCAGTTTCCCCGGGAGCAATCAGCCCCAGCATTTT
D: .; J: TRBJ1-5; V: TRBV24-1; size: .; CDR3: CATSDSTLNQPQHF; DNA: TGTGCCACCAGTGATTCTACCCTTAATCAGCCCCAGCATTTT
D: .; J: TRBJ2-7; V: TRBV5-1; size: .; CDR3: CASSENEDEQYF; DNA: TGCGCCAGCAGCGAAAACGAGGACGAGCAGTACTTC
D: TRBD1; J: TRBJ2-2; V: TRBV12-3/TRBV12-4; size: .; CDR3: CASSRRDRSNTGELFF; DNA: TGTGCCAGCAGTCGCCGGGACAGATCGAACACCGGGGAGCTGTTTTTT
D: TRBD2; J: TRBJ2-1; V: TRBV12-3/TRBV12-4; size: .; CDR3: CASRGGGMGSYNEQFF; DNA: TGTGCCAGCAGAGGCGGGGGAATGGGCTCCTACAATGAGCAGTTCTTC
D: TRBD2; J: TRBJ2-3; V: TRBV11-2; size: few; CDR3: CASSWSGSRTDTQYF; DNA: TGTGCCAGCAGCTGGAGCGGGAGTCGAACAGATACGCAGTATTTT
D: .; J: TRBJ1-6; V: TRBV25-1; size: .; CDR3: CASGANSPLHF; DNA: TGTGCCAGCGGCGCTAATTCACCCCTCCACTTT
D: .; J: TRBJ2-1; V: TRBV7-9; size: .; CDR3: CASSQYSRPLDLGEQFF; DNA: TGTGCCAGCAGCCAATATTCGAGGCCTCTTGATTTGGGTGAGCAGTTCTTC
D: TRBD2; J: TRBJ2-1; V: TRBV7-9; size: .; CDR3: CASSVSGGAGEQFF; DNA: TGTGCCAGCAGCGTTAGCGGGGGGGCCGGGGAGCAGTTCTTC
D: .; J: TRBJ1-1; V: TRBV20-1; size: few; CDR3: CSARPNGQPDTEAFF; DNA: TGCAGTGCTAGACCCAACGGACAGCCAGACACTGAAGCTTTCTTT
D: TRBD2; J: TRBJ2-1; V: TRBV27; size: .; CDR3: CATGLAGGPGNEQFF; DNA: TGTGCCACTGGGCTAGCGGGAGGCCCCGGTAATGAGCAGTTCTTC
D: TRBD2; J: TRBJ2-2; V: TRBV7-9; size: .; CDR3: CASSLGTSGNTGELFF; DNA: TGTGCCAGCAGCTTAGGGACTAGCGGAAACACCGGGGAGCTGTTTTTT
D: .; J: TRBJ1-3; V: TRBV7-6; size: .; CDR3: CASTTGRSSGNTIYF; DNA: TGTGCCAGCACCACCGGGAGGTCATCAGGAAACACCATATATTTT
D: .; J: TRBJ1-5; V: TRBV29-1; size: .; CDR3: CSARDANQPQHF; DNA: TGCAGCGCGAGGGACGCCAATCAGCCCCAGCATTTT